This record looks at one T cell receptor beta chain sequence and its context. Random hexamers served to reverse transcribe roughly 0.5 to 1 ug RNA. TCRdb re-called the immunoSEQ multiplex PCR reads with MiXCR, one entry per CDR3 protein. Among roughly 120,000 distinct CDR3 sequences, roughly 94% were seen once, and the ten largest hold approximately 0.12%. J lost 6 bases, V lost 2 bases, and 10 bases had no gene match. CDR3 length equals 15 residues. Germline assignment: CDR1 SGHAT and CDR2 FQNNGV. The record originates from a study of CD8 T cells in Susac syndrome. The source is a human donor with multiple sclerosis. Sequencing used CD4+ T cells from PBMCs. The gene calls are TRBV11-2 and TRBJ2-7; 7 bases line up with TRBD2. CDR3 loop: CASSLLGLGLSEQYF. The CDR3 DNA reads TGTGCCAGCAGCTTACTCGGACTAGGATTAAGCGAGCAGTACTTC.